This T cell receptor (beta chain) comes out of a study of T-cell reconstitution after alpha-beta-depleted transplantation in children. The study's findings and limits: T-cell counts and diversity at one year post-transplant came mainly from newly produced T cells. At day 60, the high TCRbeta diversity found in some patients originated from recipient T cells and thymic progenitors that had survived. Reports say that about two months after transplant, the alpha-beta T cells came out of several hundred graft clones that had expanded.

The germline gives CDR1 MNHNS, CDR2 SASEGT. Trimming left V 6 bases short and J 7 bases short, with 18 bases between. This CDR3 has 15 residues. This clonotype was observed a single time. Its antigen is still unknown. Preparation of the TCRbeta library was carried out with unique molecular identifiers. Each CDR3 protein is one row after TCRdb ran MiXCR on the PCR reads. The table shows around 50,000 distinct CDR3 sequences, with under 60% occurring only once. This sample comprised peripheral blood, obtained before TCRalphabeta/CD19-depleted stem cell transplant. The sequence derives from a boy less than two years old with SCID, due to receive a stem cell transplant. V and J are TRBV6-1 and TRBJ1-4; D is possibly TRBD1 (5 bases). DNA for the CDR3: TGTGCCAGCAGGGAGGCAGGGAGGAGGAGTGAAAAACTGTTTTTT. Amino acids: CASREAGRRSEKLFF.